Below, 5 T cell receptor beta chains from the same sample are listed, as sequenced in a study of blood T cell repertoires in COVID-19. Profiling relied on immunoSEQ multiplex PCR, and the TCRdb table lists in-frame clones only, not all of them. This sample has around 200,000 clones; about 85% occur once, and the top ten carry around a sixth. Input material: peripheral blood. The receptors come from a person aged 65-85 years with COVID-19, enrolled during active disease.

The chain has TRBV5-4 and TRBJ2-5; TRBD1 matches 7 bases. The CDR3 consists of 15 residues. V shed 4 bases and J 5 bases; nucleotides not matched to a gene: 11. Germline V gives CDR1 SGHNT, CDR2 YYREEE (reference sequence). CDR3 coding DNA: TGTGCCAGCAGCCCCACAGGGGATCGGTGGGAGACCCAGTACTTC. Protein: CASSPTGDRWETQYF.

V and J are TRBV28 and TRBJ2-3; 13 bases fit TRBD2. The ends lost 2 bases at V and 5 bases at J; junction bases unmatched: 10. Germline V gene sequence: CDR1 MDHEN, CDR2 SYDVKM. This CDR3 has 18 residues. CDR3 coding DNA: TGTGCCAGCAGTTTACGATGGCGGACTAGCGGGAGCCGAGATACGCAGTATTTT. Protein sequence: CASSLRWRTSGSRDTQYF.

Note on this clone: Other DNA sequences within the sample encode an identical CDR3. The genes are TRBV7-2 and TRBJ1-5; the match to TRBD1 covers 7 bases. V lost 3 bases, J lost 1 base, and 6 bases stayed unmatched. CDR3 length: 16 amino acids. Looked up from germline, CDR1 is SGHTA and CDR2 is FQGNSA. The CDR3 DNA follows: TGTGCCAGCAGCTTGAATCCAGGGGGGAGCAATCAGCCCCAGCATTTT. Translation: CASSLNPGGSNQPQHF. Drawing the rest from reference TRBV7-2 and TRBJ1-5, the complete variable domain is GAGVSQSPSNKVTEKGKDVELRCDPISGHTALYWYRQSLGQGLEFLIYFQGNSAPDKSGLPSDRFSAERTGGSVSTLTIQRTQQEDSAVYLCASSLNPGGSNQPQHFGDGTRLSIL.

V usage is TRBV5-4 and J usage is TRBJ2-1; 10 bases fit TRBD2. V shed 4 bases, J shed 2 bases, and the junction held 3 bases outside the gene matches. This CDR3 is 15 amino acids long. Per the germline V gene, CDR1 is SGHNT and CDR2 is YYREEE (reference sequence). The CDR3 nucleotides read TGTGCCAGCAGCCCTAGCGGGGGCACCTACAATGAGCAGTTCTTC. This translates into CASSPSGGTYNEQFF.

The chain uses TRBV28 and TRBJ2-3, with 7 nucleotides matching TRBD2. The germline gives CDR1 MDHEN, CDR2 SYDVKM. Losses at the gene ends were 8 bases for V and 2 bases for J; bases not matched to a gene: 10. The CDR3 totals 15 residues. This CDR3 is CASSRGDLTTDTQYF. The CDR3 DNA reads as TGTGCCAGCTCCCGGGGGGACCTTACCACAGATACGCAGTATTTT.